The T cell receptor (beta chain) described here comes from a study of Graves' ophthalmopathy and Graves' hyperthyroidism. The CDR3 consists of 13 residues. Germline CDR1 and CDR2: MNHEY and SVGAGI. Donors with ophthalmopathy: moderate-to-severe activity, CAS ≥3, NOSPECS ≥4, duration under 3 months. PBMCs stemmed from roughly 9.7 ml of fresh peripheral blood. For repertoire sequencing, the TCR beta CDR3 regions were amplified from RNA transcripts. Amplification began with first-round RT-PCR using HTBI primers, then second-round multiplex PCR was performed. TCRdb re-analysed the multiplex PCR reads in MiXCR, keeping a single row per CDR3 protein. The sample carries 150,000 to 200,000 distinct CDR3 sequences, roughly two fifths recorded once. Remarks on this clonotype: The junction and the germline gene differ at one end; a read error may be behind it.

The TCR originated in a man aged 25 to 40 with Graves' ophthalmopathy. The chain uses TRBV6-5 and TRBJ1-1, with D tentatively TRBD1 (6 bases). Sequencing was carried out using peripheral blood. The CDR3 DNA reads TGTGCCAGCAGTTCCCCAGGGGACACTGAAGCCTTCTTT. Translation: CASSSPGDTEAFF.